The text below deals with one TCR beta chain. Sequence at one end of the junction differs from germline and may be a read error. This specimen belongs to a study of tumor and adjacent non-tumor tissue in lung cancer. Three rounds of nested PCR, following a modified ARM-PCR protocol, produced the TCRbeta library. TCRdb re-called the multiplex PCR reads with MiXCR, one entry per CDR3 protein. The table records 60,000 to 95,000 distinct CDR3 sequences, roughly 73% of them present only once. The template was RNA from unsorted bulk tissue. Germline-derived CDR1 and CDR2 are MNHEY and SVGAGI. This CDR3 is built from 13 residues.

V usage is TRBV6-5 and J usage is TRBJ1-1; 7 positions agree with TRBD1. Sequences were obtained from lung tumor tissue. This TCR was recovered from a woman aged 45 to 65 with non-small cell lung cancer. CDR3 region: CAAQTGTNTEPFF. The CDR3 bases are TGTGCCGCCCAGACAGGGACGAACACTGAACCTTTCTTT.